The rows below give T cell receptor beta chains drawn from one sample of a study of Ad26.COV2.S vaccination and SARS-CoV-2 variants. Repertoires were generated with immunoSEQ multiplex PCR, while TCRdb's copy carries only in-frame clones and drops some. This table holds 350,000 to 450,000 clones, roughly 84% found once. The sample in question was peripheral blood, obtained in a trial of Ad26.COV2.S vaccine versus placebo. The receptors shown here come from a person aged 18-60 years who received the Ad26.COV2.S COVID-19 vaccine or a placebo. CDR3s include the opening cysteine and the closing phenylalanine or tryptophan. The D gene is left open where the match is weak. For some rows the clone size is stated as once, few or many, or as a class when expanded; others skip it.

CDR3	DNA	size	V	J	length	D
CASSLVRDSFTEAFF	TGCGCCAGCAGCTTGGTGAGGGACAGCTTCACTGAAGCTTTCTTT	-	TRBV5-1	TRBJ1-1	15	TRBD1
CASSLTRAASGGAGEQFF	TGTGCCAGCAGCCTAACCCGGGCGGCTAGCGGGGGGGCTGGTGAGCAGTTCTTC	-	TRBV11-2	TRBJ2-1	18	TRBD2
CASSPQGYGYTF	TGTGCCAGCAGTCCCCAGGGCTATGGCTACACCTTC	-	TRBV6-2/TRBV6-3	TRBJ1-2	12	-
CASSYGTGTGELFF	TGTGCCAGCAGTTACGGGACAGGTACCGGGGAGCTGTTTTTT	-	TRBV6-5	TRBJ2-2	14	TRBD1
CASSLRGPSRSGANVLTF	TGTGCCAGCAGCTTAAGGGGGCCCTCCCGCTCTGGGGCCAACGTCCTGACTTTC	-	TRBV11-2	TRBJ2-6	18	TRBD1
CASRAVDEQYF	TGTGCCAGCAGGGCCGTCGACGAGCAGTACTTC	-	TRBV2	TRBJ2-7	11	-
CASSLEVKVQPQHF	TGTGCCAGCAGCTTAGAAGTCAAGGTTCAGCCCCAGCATTTT	few	TRBV7-8	TRBJ1-5	14	-
CASSSLGGAGNTIYF	TGTGCCAGCAGCTCCCTCGGGGGGGCTGGAAACACCATATATTTT	-	TRBV11-2	TRBJ1-3	15	-
CASSPLGSGELFF	TGTGCCAGCAGCCCCCTAGGCAGCGGGGAGCTGTTTTTT	-	TRBV7-3	TRBJ2-2	13	-
CATSSRTSGGAYEQFF	TGTGCCACCAGCTCAAGGACTAGCGGGGGGGCGTATGAGCAGTTCTTC	-	TRBV15	TRBJ2-1	16	TRBD2
CASSLVGADEQYF	TGTGCCAGCAGTTTAGTCGGGGCAGACGAGCAGTACTTC	-	TRBV12-3/TRBV12-4	TRBJ2-7	13	-
CASSQELNTEAFF	TGTGCCAGCAGCCAAGAGTTGAACACTGAAGCTTTCTTT	-	TRBV14	TRBJ1-1	13	-
CAWRAREQLRDTQYF	TGTGCCTGGAGGGCGCGGGAGCAACTGCGCGATACGCAGTATTTT	once	TRBV30	TRBJ2-3	15	TRBD2
CASSYSGGEGGGTQYF	TGTGCCAGCAGTTACTCTGGCGGGGAGGGGGGAGGTACGCAGTATTTT	-	TRBV6-5	TRBJ2-3	16	-
CASRGYGNEKLFF	TGTGCCAGTAGAGGGTACGGTAATGAAAAACTGTTTTTT	-	TRBV6-5	TRBJ1-4	13	-
CASRPTGDWNTGELFF	TGTGCCAGCAGACCTACAGGGGATTGGAACACCGGGGAGCTGTTTTTT	-	TRBV6-6	TRBJ2-2	16	TRBD1
CAWSEGGPDGSGNTIYF	TGTGCCTGGAGTGAGGGGGGGCCCGACGGCTCTGGAAACACCATATATTTT	once	TRBV30	TRBJ1-3	17	-
CASTSRAQGTDTQYF	TGTGCCAGCACCTCCCGGGCACAGGGCACAGATACGCAGTATTTT	-	TRBV21-1	TRBJ2-3	15	-
CASSQVFEVTYGYTF	TGCGCCAGCAGCCAAGTTTTTGAGGTGACTTATGGCTACACCTTC	-	TRBV4-1	TRBJ1-2	15	-
CATSDSRLAGGRTHPDTQYF	TGTGCCACCAGTGATTCCAGACTAGCGGGGGGCCGAACCCATCCAGATACGCAGTATTTT	-	TRBV24-1	TRBJ2-3	20	TRBD2
CASSPINMNTEAFF	TGTGCCAGCTCACCAATCAACATGAACACTGAAGCTTTCTTT	-	TRBV18	TRBJ1-1	14	-
CAWSVHYPGTYSSYEQYF	TGTGCCTGGAGTGTACATTACCCCGGGACTTACAGCTCCTACGAGCAGTACTTC	-	TRBV30	TRBJ2-7	18	-
CASSVAGANVLTF	TGTGCCAGCAGCGTAGCGGGGGCCAACGTCCTGACTTTC	-	TRBV9	TRBJ2-6	13	-
CSVSTGNNYGYTF	TGCAGCGTGTCGACAGGGAACAACTATGGCTACACCTTC	once	TRBV29-1	TRBJ1-2	13	TRBD1
CASSPSGGAEYGYTF	TGCGCCAGCAGCCCCAGTGGTGGGGCTGAGTATGGCTACACCTTC	-	TRBV4-1	TRBJ1-2	15	-
CASSSGQLEAFF	TGTGCCAGCAGTTCGGGACAGCTTGAAGCTTTCTTT	-	TRBV27	TRBJ1-1	12	TRBD1
CASRRTGRPSYEQYF	TGTGCCAGCCGTCGGACGGGACGCCCCAGCTACGAGCAGTACTTC	-	TRBV5-4	TRBJ2-7	15	-
CASSHPGGWFF	TGCGCCAGCAGCCACCCGGGGGGCTGGTTCTTC	few	TRBV4-1	TRBJ2-1	11	-
CSVGDRHYNEQFF	TGCAGCGTCGGGGACAGGCACTACAATGAGCAGTTCTTC	-	TRBV29-1	TRBJ2-1	13	TRBD1
CATSEPTGRELFF	TGTGCCACCAGTGAGCCTACAGGCCGGGAGCTGTTTTTT	-	TRBV24-1	TRBJ2-2	13	-
CASNPQTGAGNNNEQFF	TGTGCTAGCAACCCACAGACAGGGGCGGGGAACAACAATGAGCAGTTCTTC	-	TRBV7-7	TRBJ2-1	17	TRBD1
CASSIAVSGYTF	TGTGCCAGTAGTATAGCAGTGAGTGGCTACACCTTC	-	TRBV19	TRBJ1-2	12	-
CASSLAHFANTGELFF	TGTGCCAGCAGCTTGGCCCACTTCGCGAACACCGGGGAGCTGTTTTTT	-	TRBV5-6	TRBJ2-2	16	-
CASSVEPGLASETQYF	TGTGCCAGCAGCGTAGAACCGGGACTAGCCTCAGAGACCCAGTACTTC	-	TRBV9	TRBJ2-5	16	TRBD2
CASSQEGNYGYTF	TGTGCCAGCAGCCAAGAGGGTAACTATGGCTACACCTTC	-	TRBV3-1/TRBV3-2	TRBJ1-2	13	-
CASSLGRDTPLGGYTF	TGTGCCAGCAGCTTAGGTCGGGACACTCCGTTGGGTGGCTACACCTTC	-	TRBV11-1	TRBJ1-2	16	-
CASSSGSGTEAFF	TGTGCCAGCAGCTCGGGAAGTGGCACTGAAGCTTTCTTT	-	TRBV14	TRBJ1-1	13	-
CASSLSAPPGETQYF	TGTGCCAGCAGCTTATCCGCACCCCCGGGGGAGACCCAGTACTTC	-	TRBV11-3	TRBJ2-5	15	-
CASSHYGQGLFETQYF	TGCGCCAGCAGCCACTATGGACAGGGCTTATTCGAGACCCAGTACTTC	few	TRBV4-1	TRBJ2-5	16	TRBD1
CASSLATLGTEAFF	TGTGCCAGCAGCTTAGCGACTCTCGGCACTGAAGCTTTCTTT	-	TRBV7-9	TRBJ1-1	14	-
CASSPGLDHYEQYF	TGTGCCAGCTCACCAGGGCTGGACCACTACGAGCAGTACTTC	-	TRBV18	TRBJ2-7	14	-
CASSSQGSEQFF	TGTGCCAGCAGCTCACAGGGGAGTGAGCAGTTCTTC	-	TRBV11-2	TRBJ2-1	12	TRBD1
CASSQRTDKTFSGNTIYF	TGCGCCAGCAGCCAAAGGACAGACAAGACCTTCTCTGGAAACACCATATATTTT	-	TRBV4-1	TRBJ1-3	18	-
CASSWEQGAGTEAFF	TGTGCCAGCAGCTGGGAACAGGGGGCAGGCACTGAAGCTTTCTTT	-	TRBV5-5	TRBJ1-1	15	TRBD1
CASRDFAGGGNEQFF	TGTGCCAGCAGGGACTTCGCGGGGGGAGGCAATGAGCAGTTCTTC	-	TRBV6-5	TRBJ2-1	15	TRBD2
CASSLGTSYEQYF	TGTGCCAGCAGCTTAGGCACGTCCTACGAGCAGTACTTC	-	TRBV13	TRBJ2-7	13	-
CASGSWDTNTEAFF	TGTGCCAGCGGCAGTTGGGACACTAACACTGAAGCTTTCTTT	-	TRBV7-6	TRBJ1-1	14	-
CASSFAGQGNTDTQYF	TGTGCCAGCAGCTTCGCGGGACAGGGGAACACAGATACGCAGTATTTT	-	TRBV5-6	TRBJ2-3	16	TRBD1